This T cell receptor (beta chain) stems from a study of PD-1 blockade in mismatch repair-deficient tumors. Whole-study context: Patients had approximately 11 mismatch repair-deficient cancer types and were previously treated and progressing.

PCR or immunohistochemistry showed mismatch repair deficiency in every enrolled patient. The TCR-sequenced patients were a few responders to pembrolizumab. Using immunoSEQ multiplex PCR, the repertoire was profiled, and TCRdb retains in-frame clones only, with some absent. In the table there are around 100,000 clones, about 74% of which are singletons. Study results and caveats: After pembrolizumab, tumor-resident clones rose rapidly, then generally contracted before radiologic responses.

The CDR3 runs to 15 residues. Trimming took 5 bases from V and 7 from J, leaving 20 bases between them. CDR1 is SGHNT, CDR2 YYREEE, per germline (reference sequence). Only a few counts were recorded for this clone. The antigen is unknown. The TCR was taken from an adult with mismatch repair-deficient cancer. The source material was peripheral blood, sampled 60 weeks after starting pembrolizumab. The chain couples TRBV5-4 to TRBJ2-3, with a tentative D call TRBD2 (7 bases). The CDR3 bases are TGTGCCAGCAGTGAACTAGCGAAAGGGGGGTATACGCAGTATTTT. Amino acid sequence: CASSELAKGGYTQYF.